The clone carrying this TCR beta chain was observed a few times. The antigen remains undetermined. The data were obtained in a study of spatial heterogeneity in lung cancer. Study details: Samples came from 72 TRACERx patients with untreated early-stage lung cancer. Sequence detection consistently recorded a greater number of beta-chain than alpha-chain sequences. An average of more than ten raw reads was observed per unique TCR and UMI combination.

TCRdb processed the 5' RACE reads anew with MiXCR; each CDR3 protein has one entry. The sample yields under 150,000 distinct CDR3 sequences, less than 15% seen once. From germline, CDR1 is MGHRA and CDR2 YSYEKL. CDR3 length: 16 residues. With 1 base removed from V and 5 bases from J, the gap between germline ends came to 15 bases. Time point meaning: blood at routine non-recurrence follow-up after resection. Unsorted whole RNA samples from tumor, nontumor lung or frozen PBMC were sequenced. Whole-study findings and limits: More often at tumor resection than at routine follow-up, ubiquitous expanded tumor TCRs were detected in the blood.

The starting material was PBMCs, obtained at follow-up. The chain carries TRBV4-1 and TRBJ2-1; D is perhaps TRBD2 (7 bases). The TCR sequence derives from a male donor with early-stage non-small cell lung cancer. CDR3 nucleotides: TGCGCCAGCAGCCAAGTAGGCAGGGGAGGGGACAATGAGCAGTTCTTC. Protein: CASSQVGRGGDNEQFF.